Listed below are T cell receptor beta chains from one sample, sequenced in a study of blood T cell repertoires in COVID-19. Profiling relied on immunoSEQ multiplex PCR, and the TCRdb table lists in-frame clones only, not all of them. The table records fewer than 500,000 clones, 88% of them present only once. Sequenced material: PBMCs or T cells enriched from blood (not recorded which). These receptor sequences come from a woman aged 25 to 39 with acute COVID-19. CDR3s include the opening cysteine and the closing phenylalanine or tryptophan. D genes are given only for firm matches. The size entry is marked missing in some rows and otherwise reads once, few, many or a size class.

>18|TRBJ2-2|TRBD2|.|TRBV7-3
CASSLTSLAGGRTGELFF
TGTGCCAGCAGCTTAACTAGTCTAGCGGGGGGTCGGACCGGGGAGCTGTTTTTT
>16|TRBJ1-3|.|.|TRBV18
CASSPPSRISGNTIYF
TGTGCCAGCTCACCACCGTCGAGGATCTCTGGAAACACCATATATTTT
>15|TRBJ1-2|.|.|TRBV5-6
CASSLDAKTNYGYTF
TGTGCCAGCAGCTTGGATGCGAAAACTAACTATGGCTACACCTTC
>18|TRBJ2-3|TRBD2|once|TRBV24-1
CATSDPRTSGGITDTQYF
TGTGCCACCAGTGATCCTCGGACTAGCGGGGGGATCACAGATACGCAGTATTTT
>13|TRBJ2-7|.|.|TRBV19
CASSMRPTYEQYF
TGTGCCAGTAGTATGCGTCCGACCTACGAGCAGTACTTC
>16|TRBJ1-5|TRBD1|.|TRBV10-1
CASSEGTGGGNQPQHF
TGCGCCAGCAGTGAGGGGACAGGAGGTGGGAATCAGCCCCAGCATTTT
>15|TRBJ1-5|.|.|TRBV28
CASSNLDRINQPQHF
TGTGCCAGCAGTAACCTAGACAGAATCAATCAGCCCCAGCATTTT
>14|TRBJ2-7|TRBD2|few|TRBV6-5
CATKYGGGSYEQYF
TGTGCCACTAAATACGGCGGGGGCTCCTACGAGCAGTACTTC
>16|TRBJ1-5|.|few|TRBV4-3
CASSQSTGRSNQPQHF
TGCGCCAGCAGCCAGTCCACAGGGCGTAGCAATCAGCCCCAGCATTTT
>15|TRBJ2-7|TRBD2|.|TRBV27
CASRLGLVGSYEQYF
TGTGCCAGCAGACTAGGACTAGTGGGTTCCTACGAGCAGTACTTC
>17|TRBJ1-3|TRBD1|.|TRBV19
CASSILGTGASGNTIYF
TGTGCCAGTAGTATCCTGGGGACAGGGGCGTCCGGAAACACCATATATTTT
>13|TRBJ2-7|.|.|TRBV7-8
CASSQGLSYEQYF
TGTGCCAGCAGCCAGGGACTTTCCTACGAGCAGTACTTC
>15|TRBJ1-5|.|.|TRBV10-3
CAISDGTGIDSAQHF
TGTGCCATCAGTGACGGCACAGGCATTGATTCGGCCCAGCATTTT
>17|TRBJ2-1|.|.|TRBV6-2/TRBV6-3
CASSFHRGELRGNEQFF
TGTGCCAGCAGTTTCCACAGGGGCGAGCTGCGGGGCAATGAGCAGTTCTTC
>14|TRBJ2-2|TRBD1|.|TRBV11-2
CASSRQGVTGELFF
TGTGCCAGCAGCCGACAGGGGGTCACCGGGGAGCTGTTTTTT
>14|TRBJ1-5|TRBD1|.|TRBV5-1
CASSTGVGQQPQHF
TGCGCCAGCAGCACAGGGGTGGGACAGCAGCCCCAGCATTTT
>16|TRBJ2-1|.|.|TRBV30
CAWNSELQGRSNEQFF
TGTGCCTGGAATAGTGAGTTACAGGGGAGGTCCAATGAGCAGTTCTTC
>16|TRBJ2-7|.|.|TRBV30
CAWSGFAGQSSYEQYF
TGTGCCTGGAGTGGGTTTGCGGGGCAAAGCTCCTACGAGCAGTACTTC
>16|TRBJ2-7|.|once|TRBV5-5
CASSLVRRQNSYEQYF
TGTGCCAGCAGCTTAGTTCGGCGGCAAAACTCCTACGAGCAGTACTTC
>12|TRBJ1-2|.|few|TRBV24-1
CATSVPSGGYTF
TGTGCCACCAGTGTTCCTAGTGGTGGCTACACCTTC
>17|TRBJ1-6|TRBD1|once|TRBV10-3
CAISESRDSSYNSPLHF
TGTGCCATCAGTGAGTCGAGGGACAGTTCGTATAATTCACCCCTCCACTTT
>15|TRBJ2-7|.|.|TRBV11-2
CASSLSPGFIYEQYF
TGTGCCAGCAGCTTAAGTCCAGGGTTTATCTACGAGCAGTACTTC
>13|TRBJ1-1|.|few|TRBV3-1/TRBV3-2
CASSGGGLTEAFF
TGTGCCAGCAGCGGCGGAGGGCTGACTGAAGCTTTCTTT
>12|TRBJ2-1|.|.|TRBV29-1
CSVVGGNGEQFF
TGCAGCGTTGTCGGAGGGAACGGTGAGCAGTTCTTC
>13|TRBJ1-5|.|.|TRBV18
CASSQGNNQPQHF
TGTGCCAGCTCGCAGGGCAATAATCAGCCCCAGCATTTT
>16|TRBJ2-2|.|.|TRBV3-1/TRBV3-2
CASSQDRERRSGELFF
TGTGCCAGCAGCCAAGATCGGGAGCGCCGTTCCGGGGAGCTGTTTTTT
>15|TRBJ1-4|TRBD1|.|TRBV19
CASRRDRGTNEKLFF
TGTGCCAGTAGACGGGACAGGGGAACAAATGAAAAACTGTTTTTT
>13|TRBJ1-5|.|.|TRBV7-2
CASSSGPNQPQHF
TGTGCCAGCAGCTCTGGGCCGAATCAGCCCCAGCATTTT
>15|TRBJ2-5|TRBD1|.|TRBV4-1
CASSQDQGAGETQYF
TGCGCCAGCAGCCAAGACCAGGGGGCTGGTGAGACCCAGTACTTC
>12|TRBJ1-1|.|.|TRBV4-2
CASSQTNIEAFF
TGTGCCAGCAGCCAAACAAATATAGAAGCTTTCTTT
>14|TRBJ1-1|.|.|TRBV4-1
CASSQVGVKGSAFF
TGCGCCAGCAGCCAGGTAGGGGTTAAAGGTTCTGCTTTCTTT
>12|TRBJ1-6|.|.|TRBV11-2
CASSFRNSPLHF
TGTGCCAGCAGCTTCCGTAATTCACCCCTCCACTTT
>16|TRBJ1-3|TRBD1|.|TRBV28
CASSVTGLKAGNTIYF
TGTGCCAGCAGTGTGACAGGGCTCAAAGCGGGAAACACCATATATTTT
>16|TRBJ1-4|.|.|TRBV4-1
CASSQSGGQRNEKLFF
TGCGCCAGCAGCCAATCCGGAGGACAGCGAAATGAAAAACTGTTTTTT
>15|TRBJ2-5|.|.|TRBV7-7
CASSRTGREQETQYF
TGTGCCAGCAGTAGGACAGGGAGGGAGCAAGAGACCCAGTACTTC
>14|TRBJ2-1|TRBD1|.|TRBV10-1
CASSPSWTGAEQFF
TGCGCCAGCAGCCCATCATGGACAGGGGCTGAGCAGTTCTTC
>16|TRBJ1-5|TRBD1|.|TRBV27
CASSRRGTESNQPQHF
TGTGCCAGCAGCCGCCGAGGGACAGAAAGCAATCAGCCCCAGCATTTT
>15|TRBJ1-4|.|.|TRBV21-1
CASTITGTTNEKLFF
TGTGCCAGCACCATCACAGGGACAACTAATGAAAAACTGTTTTTT
>18|TRBJ1-2|TRBD1|.|TRBV7-9
CASSSTRQWDRTNYGYTF
TGTGCCAGCAGCTCGACCCGACAGTGGGACAGGACTAACTATGGCTACACCTTC
>15|TRBJ2-2|.|.|TRBV9
CASRDGMLNTGELFF
TGTGCCAGCAGAGACGGGATGTTGAACACCGGGGAGCTGTTTTTT
>13|TRBJ2-5|.|.|TRBV5-1
CASRAGAQETQYF
TGCGCCAGCCGAGCAGGGGCCCAAGAGACCCAGTACTTC
>16|TRBJ2-1|TRBD1|.|TRBV24-1
CATSDRTGQAYNEQFF
TGTGCCACCAGTGACCGGACGGGACAGGCATACAATGAGCAGTTCTTC
>16|TRBJ1-2|TRBD1|.|TRBV2
CASSENGRGRNYGYTF
TGTGCCAGCAGTGAAAATGGCAGGGGGCGGAACTATGGCTACACCTTC
>15|TRBJ1-3|.|once|TRBV6-5
CASSSPQGSGNTIYF
TGTGCCAGCAGTTCCCCACAGGGATCCGGAAACACCATATATTTT
>15|TRBJ2-1|.|.|TRBV19
CASSMVQVWANEQFF
TGTGCCAGTAGTATGGTACAGGTCTGGGCGAATGAGCAGTTCTTC
>15|TRBJ1-2|.|.|TRBV27
CASSSLTGIITSPIW
TGTGCCAGCAGTTCCCTTACAGGGATCATCACCTCCCCTATTTGG
>16|TRBJ1-2|.|.|TRBV29-1
CSVASWSPNEGYGYTF
TGCAGCGTTGCCTCATGGAGCCCAAACGAAGGCTATGGCTACACCTTC
>16|TRBJ2-3|.|.|TRBV5-6
CASSSRTDRKTDTQYF
TGTGCCAGCAGCTCACGGACAGACCGGAAAACAGATACGCAGTATTTT
>13|TRBJ1-5|.|.|TRBV5-8
CASQGYSNQPQHF
TGTGCCAGCCAGGGGTATAGCAATCAGCCCCAGCATTTT
>16|TRBJ2-5|.|once|TRBV3-1/TRBV3-2
CASSQDSLGGQETQYF
TGTGCCAGCAGCCAAGATTCCCTGGGGGGCCAAGAGACCCAGTACTTC